Sequencing of this TCR beta chain was carried out in a study of cytomegalovirus exposure and HLA in healthy donors. Study-wide background: Among around 200 million T cells, an earlier analysis found about 110 million unique TCR beta sequences. General study points: Researchers reported that three CMV-associated chains were confirmed in vitro as CMV antigen-specific. The only immune exposure information that was available was CMV serostatus.

Notes on this clone: Antigen specificity is unknown.

60 Vbeta and 13 Jbeta primers were used in PCR. The table came from immunoSEQ multiplex PCR; TCRdb's copy has only in-frame clones and leaves some out. Here the sample table reports approximately 140,000 clones. This clonotype was obtained from a middle-aged woman in good health and CMV-seronegative. Sequencing was performed on PBMCs.

CDR3 loop: CASSPGGGGVQTQYF. The CDR3 nucleotides read TGTGCCAGCAGCCCAGGGGGCGGAGGGGTTCAGACCCAGTACTTC. The chain employs TRBV7-9 and TRBJ2-5, with 8 bases matching TRBD1. The germline gives CDR1 SEHNR, CDR2 FQNEAQ (reference sequence). Germline trimming cut 5 bases from V and 6 bases from J; bases unmatched to any gene: 11. The CDR3 is 15 residues long.